This TCR beta chain emerged from a study of post-analysis software for immune sequencing data. Findings and limits, study-wide: Patients carried roughly 5 TRBV segments more frequently than controls did, and TRBV5-6, TRBV5-1 and TRBV20-1 were among them.

Unique molecular identifiers were carried by the TCR beta cDNA libraries. One entry per CDR3 protein, called by TCRdb with MiXCR from the PCR reads. The sample yields around 400,000 distinct CDR3 sequences, roughly 38% seen once. About this clonotype itself: Its target is unknown.

Trimming pared 3 bases from V and 5 bases from J, leaving 10 bases between. The length of the CDR3 is 13 residues. The V call is TRBV12-3 or TRBV12-4, the J call TRBJ2-5, with a tentative D call TRBD1 (6 bases). This TCR was recovered from a girl under 10 years old with multiple sclerosis. The sample taken for sequencing was blood. CDR3: CASSFTGTETQYF. Here the CDR3 DNA reads TGTGCCAGCAGTTTTACAGGGACGGAGACCCAGTACTTC.